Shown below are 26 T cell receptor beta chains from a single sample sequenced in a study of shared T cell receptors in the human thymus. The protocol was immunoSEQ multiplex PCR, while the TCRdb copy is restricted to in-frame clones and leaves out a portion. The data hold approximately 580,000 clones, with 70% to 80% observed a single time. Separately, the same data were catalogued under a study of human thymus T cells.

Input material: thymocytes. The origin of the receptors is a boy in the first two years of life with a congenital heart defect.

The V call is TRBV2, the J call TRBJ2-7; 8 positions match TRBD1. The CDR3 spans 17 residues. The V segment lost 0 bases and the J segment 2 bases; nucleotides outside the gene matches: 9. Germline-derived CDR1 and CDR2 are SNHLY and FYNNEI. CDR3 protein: CASSEAPGTGNPYEQYF. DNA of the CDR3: TGTGCCAGCAGTGAAGCTCCCGGGACAGGAAACCCCTACGAGCAGTACTTC.

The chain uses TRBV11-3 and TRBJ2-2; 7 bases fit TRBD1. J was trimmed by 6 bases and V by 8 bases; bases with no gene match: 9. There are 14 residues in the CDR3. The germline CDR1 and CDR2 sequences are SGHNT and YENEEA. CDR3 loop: CASSPRDSPGELFF. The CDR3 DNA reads TGTGCCAGCTCCCCCAGGGACAGTCCCGGGGAGCTGTTTTTT.

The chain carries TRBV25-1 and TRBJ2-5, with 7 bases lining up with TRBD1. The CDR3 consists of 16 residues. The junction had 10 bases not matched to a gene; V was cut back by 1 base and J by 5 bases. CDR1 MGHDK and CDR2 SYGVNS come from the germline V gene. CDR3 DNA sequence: TGTGCCAGCAGTGAATTCGAGGGGGCGATGGGGGAGACCCAGTACTTC. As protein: CASSEFEGAMGETQYF.

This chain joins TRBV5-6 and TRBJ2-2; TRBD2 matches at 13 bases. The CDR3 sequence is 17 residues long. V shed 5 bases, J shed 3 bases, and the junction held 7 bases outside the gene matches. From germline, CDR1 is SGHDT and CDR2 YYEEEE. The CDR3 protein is CASRKTSGRMDTGELFF. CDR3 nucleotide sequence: TGTGCCAGCAGGAAGACTAGCGGGAGGATGGACACCGGGGAGCTGTTTTTT.

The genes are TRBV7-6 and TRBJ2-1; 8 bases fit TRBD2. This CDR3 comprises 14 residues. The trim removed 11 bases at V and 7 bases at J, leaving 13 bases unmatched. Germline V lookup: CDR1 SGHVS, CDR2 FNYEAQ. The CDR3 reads CAALRRSGRNEQFF. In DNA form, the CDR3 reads TGTGCCGCGCTTCGGAGGAGCGGGAGAAATGAGCAGTTCTTC.

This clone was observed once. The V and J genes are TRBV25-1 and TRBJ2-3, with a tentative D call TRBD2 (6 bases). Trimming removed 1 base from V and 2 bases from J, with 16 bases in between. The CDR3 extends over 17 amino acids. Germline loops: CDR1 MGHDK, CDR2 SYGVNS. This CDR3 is CASSELHRDSNTDTQYF. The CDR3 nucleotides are TGTGCCAGCAGTGAATTACACCGGGACTCCAACACAGATACGCAGTATTTT.

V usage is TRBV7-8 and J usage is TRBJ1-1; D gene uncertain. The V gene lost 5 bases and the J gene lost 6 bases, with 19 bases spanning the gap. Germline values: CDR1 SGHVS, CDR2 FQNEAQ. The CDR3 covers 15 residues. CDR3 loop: CASSRAEEEKAEAFF. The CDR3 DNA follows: TGTGCCAGCAGCCGCGCGGAGGAGGAGAAGGCTGAAGCTTTCTTT.

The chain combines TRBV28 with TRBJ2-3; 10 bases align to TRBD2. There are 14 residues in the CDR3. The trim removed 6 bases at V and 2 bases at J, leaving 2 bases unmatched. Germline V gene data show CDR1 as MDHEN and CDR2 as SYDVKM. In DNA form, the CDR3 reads TGTGCCAGCAGAGGACTAGCGGCCACAGATACGCAGTATTTT. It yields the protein CASRGLAATDTQYF. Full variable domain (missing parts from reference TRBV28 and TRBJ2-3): DVKVTQSSRYLVKRTGEKVFLECVQDMDHENMFWYRQDPGLGLRLIYFSYDVKMKEKGDIPEGYSVSREKKERFSLILESASTNQTSMYLCASRGLAATDTQYFGPGTRLTVL.

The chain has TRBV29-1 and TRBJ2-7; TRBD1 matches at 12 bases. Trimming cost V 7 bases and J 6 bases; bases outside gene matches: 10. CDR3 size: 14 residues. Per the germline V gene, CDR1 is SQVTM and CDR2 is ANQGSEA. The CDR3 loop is CSASAGTGGSEQYF. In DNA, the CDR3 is TGCAGCGCCTCCGCCGGGACAGGGGGCTCCGAGCAGTACTTC.

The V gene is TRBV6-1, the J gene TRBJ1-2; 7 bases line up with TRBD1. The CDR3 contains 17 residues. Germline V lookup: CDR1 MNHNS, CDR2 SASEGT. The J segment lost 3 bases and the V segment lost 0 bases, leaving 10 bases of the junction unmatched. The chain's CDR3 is CASSEATDQGDYYGYTF. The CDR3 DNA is TGTGCCAGCAGTGAAGCGACCGACCAGGGGGATTACTATGGCTACACCTTC.

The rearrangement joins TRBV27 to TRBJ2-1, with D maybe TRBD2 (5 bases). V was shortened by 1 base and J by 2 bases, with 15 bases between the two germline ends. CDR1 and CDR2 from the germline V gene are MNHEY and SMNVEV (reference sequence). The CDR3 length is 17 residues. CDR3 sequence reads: CASSLLRAAGPYNEQFF. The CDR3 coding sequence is TGTGCCAGCAGTTTATTAAGAGCGGCTGGCCCCTACAATGAGCAGTTCTTC.

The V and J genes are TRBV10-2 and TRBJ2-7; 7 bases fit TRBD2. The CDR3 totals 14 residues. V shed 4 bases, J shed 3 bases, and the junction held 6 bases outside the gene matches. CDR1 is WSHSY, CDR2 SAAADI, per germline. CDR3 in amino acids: CASSGRTRDYEQYF. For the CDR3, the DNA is TGCGCCAGCAGTGGTCGGACTAGAGACTACGAGCAGTACTTC.

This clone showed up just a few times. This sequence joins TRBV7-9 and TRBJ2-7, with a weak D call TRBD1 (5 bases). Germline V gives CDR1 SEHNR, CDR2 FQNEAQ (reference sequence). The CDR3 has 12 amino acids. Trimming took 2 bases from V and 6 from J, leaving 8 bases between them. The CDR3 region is CASSLKGSEQYF. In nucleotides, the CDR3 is TGTGCCAGCAGCTTAAAGGGGTCCGAGCAGTACTTC.

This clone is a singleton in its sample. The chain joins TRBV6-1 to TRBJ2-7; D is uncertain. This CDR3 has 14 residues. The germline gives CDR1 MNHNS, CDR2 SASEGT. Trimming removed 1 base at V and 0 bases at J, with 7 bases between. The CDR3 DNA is TGTGCCAGCAGTGAAGGGCCTAGCTCCTACGAGCAGTACTTC. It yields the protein CASSEGPSSYEQYF.

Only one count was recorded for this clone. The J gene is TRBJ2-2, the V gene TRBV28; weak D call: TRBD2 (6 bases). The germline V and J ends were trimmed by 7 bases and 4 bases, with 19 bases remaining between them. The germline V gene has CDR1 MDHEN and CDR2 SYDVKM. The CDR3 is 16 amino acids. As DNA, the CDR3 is TGTGCCAGCATATTCCGGAGGGACGGAGGCACCGGGGAGCTGTTTTTT. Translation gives CASIFRRDGGTGELFF.

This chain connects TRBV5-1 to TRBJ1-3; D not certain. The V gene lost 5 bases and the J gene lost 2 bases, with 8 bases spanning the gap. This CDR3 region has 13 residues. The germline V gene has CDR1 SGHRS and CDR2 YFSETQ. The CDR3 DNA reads TGCGCCAGCAGGGGCGGGACTGGAAACACCATATATTTT. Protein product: CASRGGTGNTIYF.

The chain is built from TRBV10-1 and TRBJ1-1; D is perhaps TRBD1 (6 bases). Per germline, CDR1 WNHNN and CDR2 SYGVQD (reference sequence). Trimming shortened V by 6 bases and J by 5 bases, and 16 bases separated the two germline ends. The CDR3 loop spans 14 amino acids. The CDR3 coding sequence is TGCGCCAGCAGCCCTACAGGGTATCGGACTGAAGCTTTCTTT. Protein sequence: CASSPTGYRTEAFF.

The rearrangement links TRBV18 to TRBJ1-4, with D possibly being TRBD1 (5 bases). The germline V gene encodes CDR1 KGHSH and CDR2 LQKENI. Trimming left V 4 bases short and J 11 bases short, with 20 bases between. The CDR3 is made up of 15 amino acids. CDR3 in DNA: TGTGCCAGCTCACTTGGGGCACAGACTTCAAGGAAACTGTTTTTT. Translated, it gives CASSLGAQTSRKLFF. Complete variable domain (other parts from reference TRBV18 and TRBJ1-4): NAGVMQNPRHLVRRRGQEARLRCSPMKGHSHVYWYRQLPEEGLKFMVYLQKENIIDESGMPKERFSAEFPKEGPSILRIQQVVRGDSAAYFCASSLGAQTSRKLFFGSGTQLSVL.

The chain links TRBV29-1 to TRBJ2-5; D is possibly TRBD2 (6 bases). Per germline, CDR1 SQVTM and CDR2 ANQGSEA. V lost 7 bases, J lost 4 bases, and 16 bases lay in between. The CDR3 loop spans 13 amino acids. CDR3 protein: CSGVDGRGETQYF. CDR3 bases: TGCAGCGGCGTGGACGGGAGAGGAGAGACCCAGTACTTC. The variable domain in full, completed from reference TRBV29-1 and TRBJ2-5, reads SAVISQKPSRDICQRGTSLTIQCQVDSQVTMMFWYRQQPGQSLTLIATANQGSEATYESGFVIDKFPISRPNLTFSTLTVSNMSPEDSSIYLCSGVDGRGETQYFGPGTRLLVL.

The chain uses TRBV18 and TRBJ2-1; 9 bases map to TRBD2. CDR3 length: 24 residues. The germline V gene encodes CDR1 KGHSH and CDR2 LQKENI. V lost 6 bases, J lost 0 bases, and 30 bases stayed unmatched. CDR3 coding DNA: TGTGCCAGCTCGCCTCCCCTTGGGACTAGCTCTGCACACGAAACCATTAGCTCCTACAATGAGCAGTTCTTC. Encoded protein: CASSPPLGTSSAHETISSYNEQFF.

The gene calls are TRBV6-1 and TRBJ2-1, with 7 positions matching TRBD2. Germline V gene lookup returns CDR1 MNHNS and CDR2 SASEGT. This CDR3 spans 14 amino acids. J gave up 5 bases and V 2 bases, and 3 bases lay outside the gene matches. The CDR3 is CASSERTSDNEQFF. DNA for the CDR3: TGTGCCAGCAGTGAAAGGACTAGTGACAATGAGCAGTTCTTC.

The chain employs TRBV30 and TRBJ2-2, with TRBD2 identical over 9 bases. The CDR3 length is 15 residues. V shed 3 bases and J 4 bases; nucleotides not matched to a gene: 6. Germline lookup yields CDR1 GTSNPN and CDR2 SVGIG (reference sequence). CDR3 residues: CAWREAGGGTGELFF. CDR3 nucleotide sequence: TGTGCCTGGAGAGAAGCGGGAGGCGGCACCGGGGAGCTGTTTTTT.

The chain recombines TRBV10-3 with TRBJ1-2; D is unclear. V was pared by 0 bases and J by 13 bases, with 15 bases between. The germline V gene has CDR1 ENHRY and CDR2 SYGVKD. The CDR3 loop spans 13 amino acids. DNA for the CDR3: TGTGCCATCAGTGAGTCGGTAGGGAGGGTGCTCACCTTC. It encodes CAISESVGRVLTF.

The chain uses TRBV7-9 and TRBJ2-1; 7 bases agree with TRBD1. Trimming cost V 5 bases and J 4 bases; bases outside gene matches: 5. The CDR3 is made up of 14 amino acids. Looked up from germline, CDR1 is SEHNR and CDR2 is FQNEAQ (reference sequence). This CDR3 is CASSPGQWYNEQFF. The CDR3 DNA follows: TGTGCCAGCAGCCCGGGACAGTGGTACAATGAGCAGTTCTTC. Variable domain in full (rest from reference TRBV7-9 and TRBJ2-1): DTGVSQNPRHKITKRGQNVTFRCDPISEHNRLYWYRQTLGQGPEFLTYFQNEAQLEKSRLLSDRFSAERPKGSFSTLEIQRTEQGDSAMYLCASSPGQWYNEQFFGPGTRLTVL.

CDR3 in DNA: TGTGCCAGCAGCTTAACCCGGGGACTAGCGGGATACGAGCAGTACTTC. This translates into CASSLTRGLAGYEQYF. V and J are TRBV5-8 and TRBJ2-7; 13 bases map to TRBD2. The V gene's germline CDR1 is SGHTS and CDR2 YDEGEE. The CDR3 length is 16 residues. The V and J ends lost 2 bases and 4 bases, in that order; junction bases with no gene match: 6.

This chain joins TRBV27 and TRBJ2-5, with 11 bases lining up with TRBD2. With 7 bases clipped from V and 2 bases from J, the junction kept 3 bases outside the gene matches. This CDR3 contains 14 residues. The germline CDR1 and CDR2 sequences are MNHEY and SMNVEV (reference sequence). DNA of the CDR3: TGTGCCAGCACCACTAGCGGGAGACAAGAGACCCAGTACTTC. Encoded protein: CASTTSGRQETQYF.